This T cell receptor (beta chain) emerged from a study of T cells in Graves' hyperthyroidism and ophthalmopathy. The study's findings and limits: The majority of expanded thyroid clonotypes above 0.001 also appeared in blood.

Of note for this clonotype: Its antigen is as yet unknown.

The source material, RNA transcripts, was used to amplify TCR beta CDR3 regions. HTBI primers were used for first-round RT-PCR of the TCR CDR3. Each CDR3 protein is one row after TCRdb ran MiXCR on the multiplex PCR reads. The repertoire holds 300,000 to 400,000 distinct CDR3 sequences, with roughly 13% as singletons. Absent ophthalmopathy progression within 18 months defined stable Graves' hyperthyroidism. In patients aged 18 to 65, hyperthyroidism was newly diagnosed, with duration under 2 months. The diagnoses drew upon clinical symptoms, serum thyroxine and TRAb, thyroid ultrasound and orbital computed tomography. Trimming stripped 4 bases from V and 4 bases from J, with 19 bases between. This CDR3 spans 16 amino acids. Looked up from germline, CDR1 is SGHNT and CDR2 is YENEEA.

This clonotype was sampled from a woman aged 60-75 years with Graves' hyperthyroidism. Sequencing used blood. The chain combines TRBV11-3 with TRBJ1-1; maybe TRBD1 (6 bases). The CDR3 spells CASSSSGTLVSTEAFF. For the CDR3, the DNA is TGTGCCAGCAGCTCATCCGGGACACTAGTTTCCACTGAAGCTTTCTTT.